This T cell receptor beta chain was recovered during a study of memory CD4+ T cells and cytomegalovirus serostatus. V was pared by 4 bases and J by 9 bases, with 5 bases of the junction left unmatched. CDR1 and CDR2 (germline): MGHDK, SYGVNS. The CDR3 contains 14 residues. Assay: immunoSEQ multiplex PCR; the TCRdb copy retains only in-frame clones and omits some. Of some 39,000 clones in the sample, roughly 80% were seen once. Regarding this clone: The antigen is not known.

Overall study findings and caveats: The CMV-associated TCR signature appears largely within the CD4+ memory repertoire.

The sort gate was single viable CD3+CD4+CD8-CD45RO+ cells for memory CD4+ T cells. CMV serostatus came from serum IgG against pp150, pp28, p38, p52. Positive selection with CD4 microbeads enriched total CD4+ T cells. The chain has TRBV25-1 and TRBJ1-6, with TRBD1 matching over 8 bases. The sequence came from an adult in good health and CMV-seronegative. The sequenced material came from memory CD4+ T cells from blood. CDR3 DNA sequence: TGTGCCAGCAGTGGACAGGGGTACCCTTCACCCCTCCACTTT. Translating gives CASSGQGYPSPLHF.